Sequencing of this T cell receptor beta chain was carried out in a study of cytomegalovirus exposure and HLA in healthy donors. The overall study: The study placed about 81% of its approximately 400 genotyped donors in the Caucasian-associated ancestry cluster.

The PCR ran on 60 Vbeta and 13 Jbeta primers. TCRdb keeps only in-frame clones here, not all; method: immunoSEQ multiplex PCR. The profile shows 100,000 to 140,000 clones, around 69% of them singletons. The CDR3 contains 15 residues. Per germline, CDR1 LNHDA and CDR2 SQIVND (reference sequence). V was trimmed by 7 bases and J by 1 base, leaving 13 bases between them. Whole-study findings and limits: A later analysis found common viral pathogens apparently linked to several of the most significant clusters.

Comments on this clone: Its target is unknown.

The material sequenced was PBMCs. This chain links TRBV19 with TRBJ2-2, with D maybe TRBD1 (7 bases). This TCR was recovered from a man in his late teens or twenties in good health and CMV-seronegative. Here the CDR3 DNA reads TGTGCCAGTAACCCGCAGGGGGGGAACACCGGGGAGCTGTTTTTT. Its protein is CASNPQGGNTGELFF.